The sequence of this T cell receptor beta chain was determined in a study of shared clonotypes between healthy human individuals. The CDR3 has 16 amino acids. Trimming cost V 1 base and J 0 bases, with 9 bases left between them. The germline V gene has CDR1 SGHAT and CDR2 FQNNGV. Repertoires were generated with immunoSEQ multiplex PCR, while TCRdb's copy carries only in-frame clones and drops some. Among 2 million to 2.5 million clones, 85% to 95% were seen once, and the ten largest hold roughly 1.8%. It was CD45RO-negative cells, positively selected for CCR7, that made up naive CD8 cells, with terminally differentiated effector memory CD45RA+ cells excluded.

This receptor was obtained from a man between 18 and 35 years old in good health. Some clones in this sample may be carry-over from other donors' samples. The V gene is TRBV11-2, the J gene TRBJ1-4; D is unresolved. Sequencing was done on a sample of naive CD8+ T cells from PBMCs. The CDR3 DNA reads TGTGCCAGCAGCTTAGGGGCAGGCGCAACTAATGAAAAACTGTTTTTT. This gives the protein CASSLGAGATNEKLFF.